This T cell receptor beta chain stems from a study of T cell repertoires in cytomegalovirus infection. Study overall: HLA-B-restricted CMV epitopes that are well studied, plus recently identified HLA-C-restricted ones, were used by the study. Both CMV infection and a matching HLA type were indicated by public TCR beta signatures.

Study-wide findings and caveats: CMV-specific HLA-C-restricted TCR beta clonotypes dominated the ex vivo response. Totalled public TCR beta family frequency picked out people who carried CMV plus the relevant HLA.

TCRdb used MiXCR to reprocess the reads, holding one entry per CDR3 protein. The sample has approximately 220,000 distinct CDR3 sequences; 38% are singletons. About this clonotype: Its antigen is undetermined.

The input for sequencing was CD8+ T cells from cultured PBMCs, taken from culture after CMV antigen stimulation. The source of this sequence is a human donor in good health (CMV status not recorded). Some clones in this sample may be carry-over from other donors' samples.

CDR3 DNA: TGTGCCAGCAGCTCCCCAGAGGCAGATACGCAGTATTTT. This sequence encodes CASSSPEADTQYF. The chain combines TRBV7-9 with TRBJ2-3; no clear D gene. The V end was cut by 4 bases, the J end by 4 bases, with 9 bases between. CDR1 is SEHNR, CDR2 FQNEAQ, per germline (reference sequence). CDR3 length: 13 amino acids.